This TCR beta chain was identified in a study of T-cell reconstitution after alpha-beta-depleted transplantation in children. The TCRbeta library was prepared with unique molecular identifiers. TCRdb reanalysed the PCR reads using MiXCR and keeps one entry per CDR3 protein. Of about 370,000 distinct CDR3 sequences listed, approximately 20% were seen once; the top ten hold around 4%. Trimming removed 6 bases at V and 6 bases at J, with 13 bases between. The CDR3 extends over 13 amino acids. This clonotype was counted only a few times. The receptor was isolated from a human donor who donated a stem cell graft to a child with acute myeloid leukemia. Here the sequenced sample was PBMCs from the stem cell graft donor, taken from the stem cell graft. This chain joins TRBV12-3 or TRBV12-4 and TRBJ2-3, with D unclear. The CDR3 loop is CASSLRAFDTQYF. CDR3 in DNA: TGTGCCAGCAGCCTTCGGGCTTTTGATACGCAGTATTTT.